This T cell receptor beta chain was identified during a study of blood T cell repertoires in COVID-19. Background on the study: Acute-phase and convalescent COVID-19 samples originated in the United States, Italy and Spain.

From germline, CDR1 is SGHAT and CDR2 FQDESV (reference sequence). This CDR3 has 14 amino acids. Assay: immunoSEQ multiplex PCR; the TCRdb copy retains only in-frame clones and omits some. The repertoire holds 180,000 or so clones, with more than 80% as singletons. Comments on this clone: The germline gene is not matched at one end of the junction; a read error may be the cause.

This TCR derives from a woman aged 55-70 years with acute or convalescent COVID-19. The chain employs TRBV11-1 and TRBJ2-7, with D possibly TRBD1 on 6 matching bases. Material: peripheral blood. In DNA form, the CDR3 reads TGTGCCAGCAGCTTGACAGGACAAACCTACGCGCAGTACTTC. Its translation is CASSLTGQTYAQYF.